Listed below are T cell receptor beta chains from one sample, sequenced in a study of blood T cell repertoires in COVID-19. Here immunoSEQ multiplex PCR was the method, and the copy in TCRdb shows in-frame clones only, minus some. The sample has about 170,000 clones; approximately 86% are singletons. Sequencing used peripheral blood. The receptors were sampled from a man aged 60 to 69 with COVID-19, enrolled during active disease. Each CDR3 is given with its conserved first and last residue. Each record gives: J gene, D gene, V gene, clone size, CDR3 protein, CDR3 DNA. A D gene is named only where the DNA matches it firmly. Clone size is not always given. Where it is, it says once, few, many or a class for expanded clones.

J: TRBJ2-2; D: -; V: TRBV19; size: -; CDR3: CASSMDSRVGELFF; DNA: TGTGCCAGTAGTATGGACTCCCGAGTGGGGGAGCTGTTTTTT
J: TRBJ1-3; D: -; V: TRBV7-2; size: -; CDR3: CASSSTLSSGNTIYF; DNA: TGTGCCAGCAGCTCGACATTAAGCTCTGGAAACACCATATATTTT
J: TRBJ1-1; D: TRBD1; V: TRBV2; size: -; CDR3: CANPGQGLNTEAFF; DNA: TGTGCCAACCCGGGACAGGGTTTGAACACTGAAGCTTTCTTT
J: TRBJ2-5; D: -; V: TRBV6-5; size: -; CDR3: CASSYGGQETQYF; DNA: TGTGCCAGCAGTTACGGCGGGCAAGAGACCCAGTACTTC
J: TRBJ2-3; D: -; V: TRBV5-1; size: -; CDR3: CASSLGYSDTQYF; DNA: TGCGCCAGCAGCTTGGGCTACTCAGATACGCAGTATTTT
J: TRBJ2-1; D: TRBD2; V: TRBV24-1; size: -; CDR3: CATSLSGSPVSYNEQFF; DNA: TGTGCCACCAGTCTTAGCGGGAGCCCCGTCTCCTACAATGAGCAGTTCTTC
J: TRBJ1-2; D: TRBD1; V: TRBV7-2; size: -; CDR3: CASGDRVFYGYTF; DNA: TGTGCCAGCGGCGACAGGGTGTTCTATGGCTACACCTTC
J: TRBJ1-2; D: -; V: TRBV18; size: -; CDR3: CASSPGDGYGYTF; DNA: TGTGCCAGCTCACCGGGTGACGGGTATGGCTACACCTTC
J: TRBJ1-2; D: -; V: TRBV6-4; size: -; CDR3: CASSEASGASMGYTF; DNA: TGTGCCAGCAGTGAAGCCTCGGGTGCTTCTATGGGCTACACCTTC
J: TRBJ1-4; D: TRBD1; V: TRBV2; size: once; CDR3: CASRGQGTTNEKLFF; DNA: TGTGCCAGCAGAGGACAGGGGACAACTAATGAAAAACTGTTTTTT
J: TRBJ1-3; D: -; V: TRBV30; size: -; CDR3: CAWRRPGTGNTIYF; DNA: TGTGCCTGGCGACGCCCAGGGACTGGAAACACCATATATTTT
J: TRBJ2-3; D: -; V: TRBV27; size: -; CDR3: CASSLSPGASTDTQYF; DNA: TGTGCCAGCAGTTTATCCCCCGGAGCTAGCACAGATACGCAGTATTTT
J: TRBJ2-2; D: TRBD1; V: TRBV6-6; size: -; CDR3: CAGTGNTGELFF; DNA: TGTGCCGGGACAGGGAACACCGGGGAGCTGTTTTTT